A selection of T cell receptor beta chains follows, all from one sample in a study of Ad26.COV2.S vaccination and SARS-CoV-2 variants. Here immunoSEQ multiplex PCR was the method, and the copy in TCRdb shows in-frame clones only, minus some. The sample has about 180,000 clones, roughly 85% seen once. The source material was peripheral blood, sampled after recovery from COVID-19. The receptors here all came from a human donor who had recovered from COVID-19. CDR3s include the opening cysteine and the closing phenylalanine or tryptophan. Each record gives: V gene, clone size, J gene, D gene, CDR3 protein, CDR3 DNA. A D gene is named only where the DNA matches it firmly. Size tells how often a clone was seen (once, few, many) or the class of an expanded clone, and some rows leave it out.

TRBV19	.	TRBJ1-1	.	CASSLRGATEAFF	TGTGCCAGTAGTCTACGGGGGGCCACTGAAGCTTTCTTT
TRBV5-1	.	TRBJ1-1	TRBD1	CASSLGTGGTEAFF	TGCGCCAGCAGCTTAGGGACAGGGGGCACTGAAGCTTTCTTT
TRBV7-2	once	TRBJ1-2	.	CASSLAGFYGYTF	TGTGCCAGCAGCTTAGCAGGGTTCTATGGCTACACCTTC
TRBV10-1	.	TRBJ2-1	TRBD2	CASQAGPYNEQFF	TGCGCCAGCCAAGCGGGACCGTACAATGAGCAGTTCTTC
TRBV6-1	.	TRBJ2-2	.	CASSEQVAGSYGELFF	TGTGCCAGCAGTGAACAGGTCGCGGGGAGCTACGGGGAGCTGTTTTTT
TRBV2	.	TRBJ1-5	.	CASSDGRLNQPQHF	TGTGCCAGCAGCGATGGACGGCTGAATCAGCCCCAGCATTTT
TRBV30	.	TRBJ2-1	TRBD2	CAWRVRGGYNEQFF	TGTGCCTGGAGAGTTCGGGGGGGTTACAATGAGCAGTTCTTC
TRBV9	.	TRBJ1-2	.	CASSVDEGVSGYGYTF	TGTGCCAGCAGCGTAGATGAGGGGGTGTCGGGCTATGGCTACACCTTC
TRBV2	.	TRBJ2-7	.	CASSEATTPNYEQYF	TGTGCCAGCAGTGAAGCCACGACACCCAACTACGAGCAGTACTTC
TRBV14	.	TRBJ2-1	.	CASSVRSSRTTNEQFF	TGTGCCAGCAGCGTACGTTCTTCTCGGACGACCAATGAGCAGTTCTTC
TRBV3-1/TRBV3-2	.	TRBJ2-2	.	CASSQAGGNTGELFF	TGTGCCAGCAGCCAAGCCGGGGGGAACACCGGGGAGCTGTTTTTT
TRBV14	.	TRBJ2-7	.	CASSQDLWLARQYF	TGTGCCAGCAGCCAAGATCTTTGGTTGGCTAGGCAGTACTTC
TRBV6-1	.	TRBJ1-2	TRBD1	CASSEQGARYGYTF	TGTGCCAGCAGTGAACAGGGGGCCCGGTATGGCTACACCTTC
TRBV18	.	TRBJ2-7	TRBD1	CASSPTGGFPEQYF	TGTGCCAGCTCACCGACAGGGGGCTTTCCCGAGCAGTACTTC
TRBV6-5	.	TRBJ2-2	.	CASSLQTDTGELFF	TGTGCCAGCAGTCTCCAGACTGACACCGGGGAGCTGTTTTTT
TRBV5-5	.	TRBJ2-1	TRBD2	CASSLGPASGERDGEQFF	TGTGCCAGCAGCTTGGGGCCGGCTAGCGGGGAGCGAGATGGTGAGCAGTTCTTC
TRBV5-4	.	TRBJ2-7	TRBD2	CASSLERREPRDEQYF	TGTGCCAGCAGCTTGGAACGGCGGGAGCCTCGGGACGAGCAGTACTTC
TRBV28	.	TRBJ1-5	.	CASSSGGNNQPQHF	TGTGCCAGCAGTTCGGGAGGGAACAATCAGCCCCAGCATTTT